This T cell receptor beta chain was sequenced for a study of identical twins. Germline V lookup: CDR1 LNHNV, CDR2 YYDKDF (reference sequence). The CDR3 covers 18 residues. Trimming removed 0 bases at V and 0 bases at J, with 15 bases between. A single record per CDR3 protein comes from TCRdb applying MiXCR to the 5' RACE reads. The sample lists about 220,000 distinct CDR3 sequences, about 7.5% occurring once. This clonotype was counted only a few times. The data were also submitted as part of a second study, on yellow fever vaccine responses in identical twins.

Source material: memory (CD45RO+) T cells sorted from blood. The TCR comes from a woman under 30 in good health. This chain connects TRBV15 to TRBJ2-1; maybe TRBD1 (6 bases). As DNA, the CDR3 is TGTGCCACCAGCAGAGATCGAAGGACAGACCTCTCCTACAATGAGCAGTTCTTC. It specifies CATSRDRRTDLSYNEQFF. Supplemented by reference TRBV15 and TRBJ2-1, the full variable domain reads DAMVIQNPRYQVTQFGKPVTLSCSQTLNHNVMYWYQQKSSQAPKLLFHYYDKDFNNEADTPDNFQSRRPNTSFCFLDIRSPGLGDTAMYLCATSRDRRTDLSYNEQFFGPGTRLTVL.